The TCR beta chain described here comes from a study of response to subunit inactivated influenza vaccine. The CDR3 spans 15 residues. TCRdb re-called the RT-PCR reads through MiXCR, storing one row per CDR3 protein. This table holds roughly 500,000 distinct CDR3 sequences, roughly 25% found once. A word on this clonotype: A junction boundary mismatches the germline segment, possibly from a read error.

This same sample was also part of a study on T cells expressing NK-cell markers. That source adds: Researchers built TCR beta cDNA using 5'RACE template switching with UMIs. Among the eight sequenced donors, seven tested HCMV-seropositive and one tested seronegative.

Sequences were derived from CD4+ T cells sorted from PBMCs, sampled about 12 days after vaccination. The TCR originated in a man aged 50 to 59 who received an inactivated influenza vaccine. The chain recombines TRBV12-3 or TRBV12-4 with TRBJ2-1; D might be TRBD1 (6 bases). CDR3 nucleotides: TGTGCCAGCAGTTTGCAGGGGCGCCCCTACTATGAGCAGTTCTTC. Amino acid sequence: CASSLQGRPYYEQFF.